This T cell receptor beta chain was observed in a study of cytomegalovirus exposure and HLA in healthy donors. Study findings and constraints: Within an earlier analysis, most TCR beta V segments proved productive either about 90% or about 30% of the time. Reportedly, diagnosis of cytomegalovirus status by the classifier showed high specificity and sensitivity.

In the PCR, 60 Vbeta and 13 Jbeta primers were used. In the original processing: Counted up in a later analysis, unique TCR beta chains came to roughly 80 million, with roughly 11 million shared. Measured with immunoSEQ multiplex PCR; TCRdb has only the in-frame clones, and not every one. V and J calls plus clone size are reproduced from that table; the DNA served to infer D and trimming. Of roughly 100,000 clones detected, 76% appear once; the ten largest clones hold approximately 8.2%. Note on this clone: The target antigen is unknown.

Samples came from healthy bone marrow donors. This CDR3 spans 12 amino acids. V was clipped by 9 bases and J by 6 bases, with 14 bases between them. CDR1 MNHNS and CDR2 SASEGT come from the germline V gene. The rearrangement links TRBV6-1 to TRBJ1-2; tentatively, D is TRBD1 (5 bases). Material: PBMCs. The clonotype comes from a man aged 40-50 years in good health and CMV-seropositive. CDR3 sequence (DNA): TGTGCCAGTTCCAGGGATTTGGATGGCTACACCTTC. This gives the protein CASSRDLDGYTF.